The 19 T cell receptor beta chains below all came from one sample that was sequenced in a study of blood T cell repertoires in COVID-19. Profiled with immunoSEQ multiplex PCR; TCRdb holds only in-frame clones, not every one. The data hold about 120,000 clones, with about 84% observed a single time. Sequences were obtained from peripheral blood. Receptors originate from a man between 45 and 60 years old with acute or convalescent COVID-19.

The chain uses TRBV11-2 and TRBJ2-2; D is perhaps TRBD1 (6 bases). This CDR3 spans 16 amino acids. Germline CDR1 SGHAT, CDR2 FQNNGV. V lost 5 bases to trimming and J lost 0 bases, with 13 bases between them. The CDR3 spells CASSPRQDANTGELFF. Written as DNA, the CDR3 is TGTGCCAGCAGCCCAAGACAGGATGCGAACACCGGGGAGCTGTTTTTT.

CDR3 protein: CASIRGRNTEAFF. The CDR3 coding sequence is TGTGCCAGTATCAGGGGCCGGAACACTGAAGCTTTCTTT. The chain uses TRBV6-6 and TRBJ1-1; TRBD1 might be the D (6 bases). The V and J ends lost 9 bases and 1 base respectively, with 12 bases between them. CDR1 and CDR2 (germline): MNHNY, SVGAGI (reference sequence). This CDR3 is 13 amino acids long.

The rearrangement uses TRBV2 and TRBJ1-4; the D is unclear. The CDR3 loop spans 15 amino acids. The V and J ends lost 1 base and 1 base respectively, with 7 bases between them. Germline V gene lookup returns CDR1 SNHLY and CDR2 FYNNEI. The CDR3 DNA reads TGTGCCAGCAGTGAAGAAGCCCTAACTAATGAAAAACTGTTTTTT. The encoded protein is CASSEEALTNEKLFF.

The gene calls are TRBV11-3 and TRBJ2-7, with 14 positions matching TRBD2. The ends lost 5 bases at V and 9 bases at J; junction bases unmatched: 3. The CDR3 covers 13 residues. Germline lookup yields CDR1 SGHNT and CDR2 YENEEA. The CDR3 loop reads CASSGTSGGPQYF. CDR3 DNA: TGTGCCAGCAGCGGGACTAGCGGGGGCCCGCAGTACTTC.

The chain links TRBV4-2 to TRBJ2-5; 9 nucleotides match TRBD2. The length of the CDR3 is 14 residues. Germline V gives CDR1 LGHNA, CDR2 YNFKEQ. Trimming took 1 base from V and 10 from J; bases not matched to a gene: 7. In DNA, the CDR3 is TGTGCCAGCAGCCAAGGGGTGGCGGGGGGGCACCAGTACTTC. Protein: CASSQGVAGGHQYF.

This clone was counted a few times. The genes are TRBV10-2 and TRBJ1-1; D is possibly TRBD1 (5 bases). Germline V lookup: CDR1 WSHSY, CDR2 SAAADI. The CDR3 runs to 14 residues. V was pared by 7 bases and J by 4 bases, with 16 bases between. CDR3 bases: TGCGCCAGCACTGGGCAGGGCGGTGGCACTGAAGCTTTCTTT. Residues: CASTGQGGGTEAFF.

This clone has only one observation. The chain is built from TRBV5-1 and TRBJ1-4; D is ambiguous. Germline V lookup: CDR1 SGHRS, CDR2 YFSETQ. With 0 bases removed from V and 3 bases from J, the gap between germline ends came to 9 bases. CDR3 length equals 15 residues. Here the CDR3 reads CASSLEEWANEKLFF. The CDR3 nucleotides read TGCGCCAGCAGCTTGGAGGAGTGGGCTAATGAAAAACTGTTTTTT.

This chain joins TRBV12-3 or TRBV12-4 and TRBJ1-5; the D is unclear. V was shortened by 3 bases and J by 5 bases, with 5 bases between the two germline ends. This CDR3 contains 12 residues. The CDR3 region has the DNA TGTGCCAGCAGTTTTCAGTATCAGCCCCAGCATTTT. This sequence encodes CASSFQYQPQHF.

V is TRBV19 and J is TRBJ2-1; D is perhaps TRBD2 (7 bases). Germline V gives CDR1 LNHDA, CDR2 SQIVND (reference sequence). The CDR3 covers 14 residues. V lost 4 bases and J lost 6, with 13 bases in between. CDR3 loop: CASSRGGPVNEQFF. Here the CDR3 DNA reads TGTGCCAGTAGTAGGGGGGGGCCGGTCAATGAGCAGTTCTTC. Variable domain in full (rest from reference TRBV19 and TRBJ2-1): DGGITQSPKYLFRKEGQNVTLSCEQNLNHDAMYWYRQDPGQGLRLIYYSQIVNDFQKGDIAEGYSVSREKKESFPLTVTSAQKNPTAFYLCASSRGGPVNEQFFGPGTRLTVL.

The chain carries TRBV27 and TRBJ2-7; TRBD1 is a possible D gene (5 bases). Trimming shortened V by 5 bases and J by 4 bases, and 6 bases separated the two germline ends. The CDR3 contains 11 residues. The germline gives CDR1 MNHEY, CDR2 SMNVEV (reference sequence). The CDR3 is CASSDRYEQYF. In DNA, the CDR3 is TGTGCCAGCAGTGACAGATACGAGCAGTACTTC.

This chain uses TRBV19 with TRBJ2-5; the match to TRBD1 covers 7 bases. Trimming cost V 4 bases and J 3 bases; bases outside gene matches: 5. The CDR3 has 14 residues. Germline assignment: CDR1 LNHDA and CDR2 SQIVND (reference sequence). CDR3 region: CASSKTGRKETQYF. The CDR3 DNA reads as TGTGCCAGTAGTAAGACAGGGCGGAAAGAGACCCAGTACTTC.

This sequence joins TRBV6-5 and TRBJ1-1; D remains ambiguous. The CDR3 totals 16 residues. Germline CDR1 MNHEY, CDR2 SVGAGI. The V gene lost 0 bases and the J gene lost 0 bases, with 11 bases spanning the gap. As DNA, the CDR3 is TGTGCCAGCAGTTACTCCCCGGGGAGGGTGAACACTGAAGCTTTCTTT. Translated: CASSYSPGRVNTEAFF.

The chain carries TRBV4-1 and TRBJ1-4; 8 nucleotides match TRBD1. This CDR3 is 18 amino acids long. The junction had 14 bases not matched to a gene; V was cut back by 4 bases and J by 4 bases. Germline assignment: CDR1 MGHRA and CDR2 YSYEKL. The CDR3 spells CASSRRGHFSPFNEKLFF. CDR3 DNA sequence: TGCGCCAGCAGCCGCAGGGGGCATTTCTCGCCGTTTAATGAAAAACTGTTTTTT.

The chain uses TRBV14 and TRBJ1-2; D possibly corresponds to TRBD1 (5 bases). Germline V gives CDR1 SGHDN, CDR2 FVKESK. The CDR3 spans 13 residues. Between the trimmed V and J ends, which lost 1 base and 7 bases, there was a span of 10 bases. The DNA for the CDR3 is TGTGCCAGCAGCCAAGCTCTGCAGGGTGGCTACACCTTC. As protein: CASSQALQGGYTF.

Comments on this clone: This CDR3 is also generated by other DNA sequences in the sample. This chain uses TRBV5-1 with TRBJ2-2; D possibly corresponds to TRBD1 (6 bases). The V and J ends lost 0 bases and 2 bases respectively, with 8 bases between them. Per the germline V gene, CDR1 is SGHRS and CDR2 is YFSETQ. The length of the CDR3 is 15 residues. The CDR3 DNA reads TGCGCCAGCAGCTTGGACAGGGTCAACACCGGGGAGCTGTTTTTT. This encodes CASSLDRVNTGELFF.

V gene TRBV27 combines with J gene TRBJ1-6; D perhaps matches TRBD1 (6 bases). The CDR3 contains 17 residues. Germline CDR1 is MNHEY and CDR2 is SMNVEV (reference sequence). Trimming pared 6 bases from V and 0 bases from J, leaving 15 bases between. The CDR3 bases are TGTGCCAGCAGCGCGGACAGCCTACTCTCCTATAATTCACCCCTCCACTTT. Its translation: CASSADSLLSYNSPLHF.

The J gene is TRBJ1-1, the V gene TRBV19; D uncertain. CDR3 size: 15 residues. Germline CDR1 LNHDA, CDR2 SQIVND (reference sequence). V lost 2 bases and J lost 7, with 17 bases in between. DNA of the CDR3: TGTGCCAGTAGTATACGAAGTGAGGGCTCAGGTGAAGCTTTCTTT. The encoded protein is CASSIRSEGSGEAFF.

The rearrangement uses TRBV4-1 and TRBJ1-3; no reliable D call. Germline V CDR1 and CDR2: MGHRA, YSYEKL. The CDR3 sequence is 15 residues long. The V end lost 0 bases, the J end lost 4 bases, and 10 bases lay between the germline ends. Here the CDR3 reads CASSQDPQIGNTIYF. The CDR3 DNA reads TGCGCCAGCAGCCAAGATCCCCAGATCGGAAACACCATATATTTT.

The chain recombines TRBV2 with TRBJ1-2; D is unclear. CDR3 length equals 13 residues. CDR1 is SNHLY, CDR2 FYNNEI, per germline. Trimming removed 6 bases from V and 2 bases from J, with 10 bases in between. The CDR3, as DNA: TGTGCCAGCAGCCGGACGGGAAACTATGGCTACACCTTC. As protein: CASSRTGNYGYTF.